This T cell receptor (beta chain) came from a study of blood T cell repertoires in COVID-19. Germline CDR1 is SGHTA and CDR2 is FQGNSA. The CDR3 is 16 residues long. V was shortened by 5 bases and J by 5 bases, with 21 bases between the two germline ends. Generated by immunoSEQ multiplex PCR, the TCRdb table keeps only in-frame clones and is missing some. The repertoire holds around 240,000 clones, with approximately 82% as singletons. The V call is TRBV7-2, the J call TRBJ1-1; D might be TRBD1 (5 bases). Sequencing was done on a sample of peripheral blood. This clonotype was obtained from a woman older than 75 with acute or convalescent COVID-19. CDR3 in amino acids: CASSPIQPIRGTEAFF. CDR3 coding DNA: TGTGCCAGCAGCCCCATTCAACCCATCCGGGGGACTGAAGCTTTCTTT.